This is a list of T cell receptor beta chains from one sample in a study of T cell responses to AZD1222 COVID-19 vaccine. Produced via immunoSEQ multiplex PCR; TCRdb's table is partial and in-frame only. The sample holds 97,000 or so clones, almost 85% seen once. The sample in question was peripheral blood, obtained on day 0 of AZD1222 vaccination. These receptors were taken from an adult in good health. CDR3s include the opening cysteine and the closing phenylalanine or tryptophan. Each record gives: D gene, clone size, V gene, J gene, CDR3 protein, CDR3 DNA. A D gene is named only where the DNA matches it firmly. The size field is filled for only some rows; it gives once, few, many or a size class.

D gene: -; clone size: -; V gene: TRBV5-1; J gene: TRBJ1-1; CDR3 protein: CASSLSGQRNTEAFF; CDR3 DNA: TGCGCCAGCAGCTTATCGGGACAAAGAAACACTGAAGCTTTCTTT
D gene: -; clone size: -; V gene: TRBV2; J gene: TRBJ1-6; CDR3 protein: CASSPSGVVSPLHF; CDR3 DNA: TGTGCCAGCAGCCCCTCTGGAGTTGTTTCACCCCTCCACTTT
D gene: TRBD2; clone size: -; V gene: TRBV24-1; J gene: TRBJ2-3; CDR3 protein: CATGGDLGSTDTQYF; CDR3 DNA: TGTGCCACGGGGGGGGACCTGGGAAGCACAGATACGCAGTATTTT
D gene: -; clone size: -; V gene: TRBV4-2; J gene: TRBJ2-3; CDR3 protein: CASSQVDSDTDTQYF; CDR3 DNA: TGTGCCAGCAGCCAAGTCGACTCCGACACAGATACGCAGTATTTT
D gene: TRBD1; clone size: few; V gene: TRBV5-1; J gene: TRBJ1-2; CDR3 protein: CASRNRTGGLLYGYTF; CDR3 DNA: TGCGCCAGCAGGAACAGGACAGGGGGGCTTCTCTATGGCTACACCTTC
D gene: TRBD1; clone size: -; V gene: TRBV5-4; J gene: TRBJ1-2; CDR3 protein: CASSLGLKGQGNYGYTF; CDR3 DNA: TGTGCCAGCAGCTTGGGCCTTAAGGGACAGGGAAACTATGGCTACACCTTC
D gene: -; clone size: -; V gene: TRBV6-4; J gene: TRBJ2-2; CDR3 protein: CASSDEGDTGELFF; CDR3 DNA: TGTGCCAGCAGTGATGAGGGGGACACCGGGGAGCTGTTTTTT
D gene: -; clone size: -; V gene: TRBV19; J gene: TRBJ1-3; CDR3 protein: CASNYRASGNTIYF; CDR3 DNA: TGTGCCAGTAATTACCGGGCCTCTGGAAACACCATATATTTT
D gene: -; clone size: -; V gene: TRBV6-8; J gene: TRBJ2-5; CDR3 protein: CASRLRERVETQYF; CDR3 DNA: TGTGCCAGCAGGCTCCGGGAGAGGGTAGAGACCCAGTACTTC
D gene: TRBD1; clone size: -; V gene: TRBV19; J gene: TRBJ2-5; CDR3 protein: CASSWGQGARETQYF; CDR3 DNA: TGTGCCAGTAGTTGGGGACAGGGGGCTAGAGAGACCCAGTACTTC
D gene: -; clone size: few; V gene: TRBV27; J gene: TRBJ1-1; CDR3 protein: CASSPRQKGTEAFF; CDR3 DNA: TGTGCCAGCAGTCCAAGACAGAAGGGCACTGAAGCTTTCTTT
D gene: -; clone size: -; V gene: TRBV10-3; J gene: TRBJ1-4; CDR3 protein: CAISVGPNNEKLFF; CDR3 DNA: TGTGCCATCAGTGTTGGGCCTAATAATGAAAAACTGTTTTTT
D gene: -; clone size: -; V gene: TRBV10-3; J gene: TRBJ1-2; CDR3 protein: CAIRDRENYGYTF; CDR3 DNA: TGTGCCATCAGGGACAGAGAAAACTATGGCTACACCTTC
D gene: TRBD1; clone size: -; V gene: TRBV2; J gene: TRBJ1-5; CDR3 protein: CASRGQGVGQPQHF; CDR3 DNA: TGTGCCAGCAGGGGACAGGGGGTCGGTCAGCCCCAGCATTTT
D gene: TRBD2; clone size: -; V gene: TRBV19; J gene: TRBJ2-5; CDR3 protein: CASSFSGGQETQYF; CDR3 DNA: TGTGCCAGTAGTTTTAGCGGGGGCCAAGAGACCCAGTACTTC
D gene: -; clone size: -; V gene: TRBV24-1; J gene: TRBJ2-7; CDR3 protein: CATSDSDRSDEQYF; CDR3 DNA: TGTGCCACCAGTGACTCCGACAGGTCGGACGAGCAGTACTTC
D gene: -; clone size: -; V gene: TRBV4-3; J gene: TRBJ2-7; CDR3 protein: CASSQGRGTYEQYF; CDR3 DNA: TGCGCCAGCAGCCAAGGGAGGGGGACCTACGAGCAGTACTTC
D gene: -; clone size: few; V gene: TRBV27; J gene: TRBJ1-6; CDR3 protein: CASSGGPVYRTLHF; CDR3 DNA: TGTGCCAGCAGTGGGGGCCCTGTTTATAGGACCCTCCACTTT
D gene: -; clone size: -; V gene: TRBV12-5; J gene: TRBJ1-5; CDR3 protein: CASGFQGNSNQPQHF; CDR3 DNA: TGTGCTAGTGGTTTCCAGGGAAACAGCAATCAGCCCCAGCATTTT
D gene: TRBD1; clone size: -; V gene: TRBV19; J gene: TRBJ1-2; CDR3 protein: CASSIEGTGRYGYTF; CDR3 DNA: TGTGCCAGTAGTATAGAGGGGACAGGGCGATATGGCTACACCTTC
D gene: TRBD1; clone size: -; V gene: TRBV5-6; J gene: TRBJ1-4; CDR3 protein: CASSRGQGGRTNEKLFF; CDR3 DNA: TGTGCCAGCAGCCGCGGACAGGGAGGTCGAACTAATGAAAAACTGTTTTTT
D gene: -; clone size: -; V gene: TRBV24-1; J gene: TRBJ2-1; CDR3 protein: CATSISERSNEQFF; CDR3 DNA: TGTGCCACCAGTATCTCGGAGAGGTCCAATGAGCAGTTCTTC
D gene: -; clone size: -; V gene: TRBV19; J gene: TRBJ1-2; CDR3 protein: CASSTDGWRGYTF; CDR3 DNA: TGTGCCAGTAGTACGGACGGATGGCGGGGCTACACCTTC
D gene: TRBD2; clone size: -; V gene: TRBV27; J gene: TRBJ2-1; CDR3 protein: CASRTPSGFSYNEQFF; CDR3 DNA: TGTGCCAGCAGGACCCCTAGCGGGTTCTCCTACAATGAGCAGTTCTTC
D gene: TRBD2; clone size: -; V gene: TRBV4-1; J gene: TRBJ2-1; CDR3 protein: CASSQATGGPLYEQFF; CDR3 DNA: TGCGCCAGCAGCCAAGCGACGGGAGGGCCTCTGTATGAGCAGTTCTTC
D gene: TRBD1; clone size: -; V gene: TRBV2; J gene: TRBJ1-2; CDR3 protein: CASSEDRGPLNYGYTF; CDR3 DNA: TGTGCCAGCAGTGAGGACAGGGGCCCCCTTAACTATGGCTACACCTTC
D gene: -; clone size: -; V gene: TRBV7-9; J gene: TRBJ1-5; CDR3 protein: CASSRGSSNQPQHF; CDR3 DNA: TGTGCCAGCAGCCGAGGGAGCAGCAATCAGCCCCAGCATTTT
D gene: -; clone size: -; V gene: TRBV15; J gene: TRBJ2-3; CDR3 protein: CATSRDIGGGTDTQYF; CDR3 DNA: TGTGCCACCAGCAGAGATATAGGAGGGGGCACAGATACGCAGTATTTT
D gene: TRBD1; clone size: -; V gene: TRBV7-8; J gene: TRBJ1-2; CDR3 protein: CASSLADRGVGYTF; CDR3 DNA: TGTGCCAGCAGCTTAGCGGACAGGGGCGTTGGCTACACCTTC
D gene: TRBD1; clone size: few; V gene: TRBV7-6; J gene: TRBJ1-5; CDR3 protein: CASSLAAQGDQPQHF; CDR3 DNA: TGTGCCAGCAGCTTAGCGGCACAGGGGGATCAGCCCCAGCATTTT
D gene: -; clone size: -; V gene: TRBV7-2; J gene: TRBJ1-5; CDR3 protein: CASSSQQDQPQHF; CDR3 DNA: TGTGCCAGCAGCTCCCAACAGGATCAGCCCCAGCATTTT
D gene: TRBD1; clone size: once; V gene: TRBV2; J gene: TRBJ1-5; CDR3 protein: CASSVGQGARRSNQPQHF; CDR3 DNA: TGTGCCAGCAGCGTGGGACAGGGGGCTCGGAGGAGCAATCAGCCCCAGCATTTT
D gene: -; clone size: -; V gene: TRBV9; J gene: TRBJ1-6; CDR3 protein: CASSVRGDSPLHF; CDR3 DNA: TGTGCCAGCAGCGTAAGGGGTGACTCACCCCTCCACTTT
D gene: -; clone size: -; V gene: TRBV11-2; J gene: TRBJ2-3; CDR3 protein: CASSLGGWTDTQYF; CDR3 DNA: TGTGCCAGCAGCTTAGGGGGGTGGACAGATACGCAGTATTTT
D gene: -; clone size: -; V gene: TRBV4-3; J gene: TRBJ2-2; CDR3 protein: CASSQDHKGSRELFF; CDR3 DNA: TGCGCCAGCAGCCAAGATCATAAGGGTTCCAGGGAGCTGTTTTTT
D gene: -; clone size: few; V gene: TRBV19; J gene: TRBJ1-2; CDR3 protein: CASSFATVGYTF; CDR3 DNA: TGTGCCAGTAGTTTCGCGACAGTCGGCTACACCTTC
D gene: TRBD1; clone size: -; V gene: TRBV28; J gene: TRBJ1-1; CDR3 protein: CASKMGTNRGRFTEAFF; CDR3 DNA: TGTGCCAGCAAGATGGGGACGAACAGGGGGCGATTCACTGAAGCTTTCTTT
D gene: TRBD1; clone size: -; V gene: TRBV28; J gene: TRBJ2-1; CDR3 protein: CASSPPPGQALGNEQFF; CDR3 DNA: TGTGCCAGCAGCCCGCCCCCGGGACAGGCGCTTGGGAATGAGCAGTTCTTC
D gene: -; clone size: -; V gene: TRBV9; J gene: TRBJ1-5; CDR3 protein: CASSGQSSDQPQHF; CDR3 DNA: TGTGCCAGCAGCGGACAAAGCTCGGATCAGCCCCAGCATTTT
D gene: TRBD1; clone size: -; V gene: TRBV7-2; J gene: TRBJ2-1; CDR3 protein: CASSYRTGGNNEQFF; CDR3 DNA: TGTGCCAGCAGCTATAGGACAGGGGGAAACAATGAGCAGTTCTTC
D gene: TRBD1; clone size: -; V gene: TRBV6-2/TRBV6-3; J gene: TRBJ1-5; CDR3 protein: CASSYSETGPNQPQHF; CDR3 DNA: TGTGCCAGCAGTTACTCGGAGACAGGGCCCAATCAGCCCCAGCATTTT
D gene: -; clone size: -; V gene: TRBV12-3/TRBV12-4; J gene: TRBJ1-5; CDR3 protein: CASSLGENQPQHF; CDR3 DNA: TGTGCCAGCAGTTTAGGGGAGAATCAGCCCCAGCATTTT
D gene: TRBD1; clone size: -; V gene: TRBV19; J gene: TRBJ2-7; CDR3 protein: CARTRDRGNRSSYEQYF; CDR3 DNA: TGTGCCAGGACCCGGGACAGGGGCAACCGAAGCTCCTACGAGCAGTACTTC
D gene: -; clone size: -; V gene: TRBV6-5; J gene: TRBJ1-6; CDR3 protein: CALRRADNSPLHF; CDR3 DNA: TGTGCCCTCCGCCGGGCAGATAATTCACCCCTCCACTTT
D gene: -; clone size: -; V gene: TRBV5-5; J gene: TRBJ1-1; CDR3 protein: CASSFDLGTEAFF; CDR3 DNA: TGTGCCAGCAGCTTCGACCTGGGGACTGAAGCTTTCTTT
D gene: TRBD1; clone size: -; V gene: TRBV7-3; J gene: TRBJ2-7; CDR3 protein: CASSRTGTGSEQYF; CDR3 DNA: TGTGCCAGCAGCCGAACAGGGACAGGGTCCGAGCAGTACTTC
D gene: -; clone size: -; V gene: TRBV4-3; J gene: TRBJ2-7; CDR3 protein: CASSQESHPRGPYEQYF; CDR3 DNA: TGCGCCAGCAGCCAAGAAAGCCATCCCAGGGGACCCTACGAGCAGTACTTC
D gene: -; clone size: -; V gene: TRBV5-1; J gene: TRBJ1-4; CDR3 protein: CASSPAGTTNEKLFF; CDR3 DNA: TGCGCCAGCAGCCCGGCCGGGACAACTAATGAAAAACTGTTTTTT
D gene: TRBD2; clone size: -; V gene: TRBV3-1/TRBV3-2; J gene: TRBJ2-1; CDR3 protein: CASSHGTGLAGGLLIF; CDR3 DNA: TGTGCCAGCAGCCACGGAACCGGACTAGCGGGGGGGCTATTGATCTTC
D gene: -; clone size: once; V gene: TRBV24-1; J gene: TRBJ2-1; CDR3 protein: CATSEDRRYNEQFF; CDR3 DNA: TGTGCCACCAGTGAGGACAGACGCTACAATGAGCAGTTCTTC
D gene: -; clone size: -; V gene: TRBV27; J gene: TRBJ2-2; CDR3 protein: CASSFQNRGGGNTGELFF; CDR3 DNA: TGTGCCAGCAGTTTCCAAAACAGGGGGGGAGGTAACACCGGGGAGCTGTTTTTT